The 16 T cell receptor beta chains below were found in one sample sequenced in a study of neurological immune-mediated disorders. Using its own MiXCR run on the 5' RACE reads, TCRdb lists one record per CDR3 protein. The sample includes approximately 40,000 distinct CDR3 sequences, 4.8% of them seen just once. Sample: CD4+ T cells from blood. These receptors originate from a man aged 18 to 35 in good health.

This clonotype was counted between two and nine times. This chain uses TRBV28 with TRBJ1-1, with D possibly being TRBD1 (5 bases). CDR1 is MDHEN and CDR2 is SYDVKM in the germline V gene. V shed 4 bases and J shed 0 bases, with 12 bases lying between them. This CDR3 is built from 15 residues. The CDR3 nucleotides read TGTGCCAGCAGTTCCTCCGGGACGGTGAACACTGAAGCTTTCTTT. Translation gives CASSSSGTVNTEAFF.

This clonotype has ten or more counts. The chain uses TRBV5-1 and TRBJ1-1, with 7 bases fitting TRBD1. J gave up 8 bases and V 5 bases, and 15 bases lay outside the gene matches. This CDR3 comprises 15 residues. From germline, CDR1 is SGHRS and CDR2 YFSETQ. The CDR3 sequence is CASSLSGGLLSEAFF. The CDR3 DNA reads as TGCGCCAGCAGTCTCTCAGGGGGACTCCTTTCGGAAGCTTTCTTT.

This clonotype was seen at least ten times. The chain is built from TRBV5-1 and TRBJ1-4, with TRBD1 identical over 8 bases. The length of the CDR3 is 13 residues. The germline gives CDR1 SGHRS, CDR2 YFSETQ. Germline trimming cut 0 bases from V and 14 bases from J; bases unmatched to any gene: 6. The DNA for the CDR3 is TGCGCCAGCAGCTTGGTCCCAGGGGGCGATCTGTTTTTT. It is translated as CASSLVPGGDLFF.

Many counts were recorded for this clonotype. The chain joins TRBV5-1 to TRBJ2-3; possible D gene TRBD2, 5 bases. Germline V lookup: CDR1 SGHRS, CDR2 YFSETQ. The CDR3 sequence is 15 residues long. Trimming stripped 4 bases from V and 5 bases from J, with 17 bases between. This chain's CDR3 is CASSPKAFEGDTQYF. In DNA, the CDR3 is TGCGCCAGCAGCCCGAAGGCATTCGAGGGAGATACGCAGTATTTT.

This clonotype was counted at least ten times. The V gene is TRBV5-5, the J gene TRBJ2-2; 9 positions agree with TRBD1. The V gene's germline CDR1 is SGHKS and CDR2 YYEKEE (reference sequence). The CDR3 runs 18 residues. Trimming removed 4 bases from V and 5 bases from J; junction bases left unmatched: 15. The CDR3 protein is CASSRDLNRDRVTGELFF. DNA of the CDR3: TGTGCCAGCAGCCGCGACCTGAACCGGGACAGGGTAACCGGGGAGCTGTTTTTT.

Ten or more counts support this clonotype. This chain uses TRBV20-1 with TRBJ1-1; 8 positions match TRBD1. V lost 6 bases to trimming and J lost 2 bases; unmatched junction nucleotides: 5. From germline, CDR1 is DFQATT and CDR2 SNEGSKA (reference sequence). The CDR3 totals 13 residues. In DNA form, the CDR3 reads TGCAGTGCCGCGACAGGGGCAAACACTGAAGCTTTCTTT. Encoded protein: CSAATGANTEAFF.

V gene TRBV11-1 combines with J gene TRBJ2-7; D is undetermined. Germline assignment: CDR1 SGHAT and CDR2 FQDESV (reference sequence). V was trimmed by 4 bases and J by 1 base, leaving 17 bases between them. The CDR3 is 16 amino acids. CDR3 in amino acids: CASSYPDTTNSYEQYF. In DNA, the CDR3 is TGTGCCAGCAGCTACCCTGACACGACGAATTCCTACGAGCAGTACTTC.

This clonotype showed up many times. This CDR3 is CSVEEDPPGLDPDTQYF. Here the CDR3 DNA reads TGCAGCGTTGAAGAAGATCCTCCGGGACTGGACCCAGATACGCAGTATTTT. The rearrangement joins TRBV29-1 to TRBJ2-3; D is perhaps TRBD2 (6 bases). This CDR3 is built from 17 residues. Germline-derived CDR1 and CDR2 are SQVTM and ANQGSEA. V was pared by 0 bases and J by 4 bases, with 20 bases between.

This clonotype came up many times. The chain couples TRBV6-6 to TRBJ1-4; 7 bases align to TRBD1. The J segment lost 5 bases and the V segment lost 5 bases, leaving 8 bases of the junction unmatched. CDR3 length equals 15 residues. Germline CDR1 is MNHNY and CDR2 is SVGAGI (reference sequence). CDR3 DNA: TGTGCCAGCAGTAAAAAACAGGGGAAGAATGAAAAACTGTTTTTT. Amino acids: CASSKKQGKNEKLFF.

This clonotype was observed at least ten times. The V gene is TRBV18, the J gene TRBJ2-7; 8 bases match TRBD1. The V gene's germline CDR1 is KGHSH and CDR2 LQKENI. The CDR3 extends over 15 amino acids. The J segment lost 7 bases and the V segment lost 5 bases, leaving 13 bases of the junction unmatched. CDR3 sequence reads: CASSTGGSELWEQYF. The CDR3 coding sequence is TGTGCCAGCTCAACAGGGGGTTCAGAATTGTGGGAGCAGTACTTC.

This clonotype was recorded many times. The rearrangement links TRBV6-2 or TRBV6-3 to TRBJ2-7; D is ambiguous. There are 12 residues in the CDR3. The germline CDR1 and CDR2 sequences are MNHEY and SVGEGT. Trimming stripped 6 bases from V and 4 bases from J, with 10 bases between. The chain's CDR3 is CASSGSLYEQYF. The CDR3 DNA follows: TGTGCCAGCAGCGGTAGTCTGTACGAGCAGTACTTC.

This clonotype showed up many times. The chain carries TRBV24-1 and TRBJ1-1; D gene ambiguous. The CDR3 loop spans 11 amino acids. CDR1 and CDR2 from the germline V gene are KGHDR and SFDVKD. The V gene lost 3 bases and the J gene lost 6 bases, with 4 bases spanning the gap. The CDR3 protein is CATSDGPEAFF. For the CDR3, the DNA is TGTGCCACCAGTGATGGGCCTGAAGCTTTCTTT.

In this sample, this clonotype turned up many times. V and J are TRBV4-3 and TRBJ2-4, with D tentatively TRBD2 (6 bases). Germline V gives CDR1 LGHNA, CDR2 YSLEER. Trimming pared 5 bases from V and 4 bases from J, leaving 9 bases between. The CDR3 sequence is 13 residues long. CDR3: CASSMGRKNIQYF. DNA of the CDR3: TGCGCCAGCAGCATGGGGAGGAAAAACATTCAGTACTTC.

This clonotype was counted many times. The V gene is TRBV4-2, the J gene TRBJ1-6; 10 bases align to TRBD1. CDR1 and CDR2 from the germline V gene are LGHNA and YNFKEQ. The J segment lost 7 bases and the V segment lost 3 bases, leaving 3 bases of the junction unmatched. The CDR3 spans 15 residues. The CDR3 sequence: CASSQQTGGNSPLHF. CDR3 sequence (DNA): TGTGCCAGCAGCCAGCAGACAGGGGGCAATTCACCCCTCCACTTT.

At least ten counts were recorded for this clonotype. This chain joins TRBV7-2 and TRBJ1-2; TRBD1 agrees at 7 bases. The CDR3 is made up of 14 amino acids. V was pared by 6 bases and J by 12 bases, with 16 bases of the junction left unmatched. Germline V gives CDR1 SGHTA, CDR2 FQGNSA. The CDR3: CASSSYHRQGGDTF. In DNA form, the CDR3 reads TGTGCCAGCAGTTCCTACCACAGACAGGGAGGAGACACCTTC.

Many counts were recorded for this clonotype. The chain employs TRBV27 and TRBJ2-3; D not certain. Trimming took off 5 bases at V and 4 bases at J, with 16 bases between the two ends. In germline, CDR1 is MNHEY, CDR2 SMNVEV (reference sequence). The CDR3 consists of 15 residues. The CDR3: CASSHLISGPDTQYF. Here the CDR3 DNA reads TGTGCCAGCAGTCACCTCATATCCGGCCCAGATACGCAGTATTTT.